The 26 T cell receptor beta chains below all came from one sample that was sequenced in a study of blood T cell repertoires in COVID-19. The table came from immunoSEQ multiplex PCR; TCRdb's copy has only in-frame clones and leaves some out. There are approximately 270,000 clones in the sample; 88% occur only once, and over 1.2% lies in the top ten. The material sequenced was peripheral blood. Receptors originate from a man older than 75 with acute or convalescent COVID-19.

A note on this clone: With a much larger clone just one base away, this may be a read error. The sample contains more than one DNA sequence encoding this CDR3. J is TRBJ1-3 and V is TRBV3-1 (or the pseudogene TRBV3-2); TRBD1 matches 7 bases. Germline CDR1 LGHDT, CDR2 YNNKEL (reference sequence). The CDR3 covers 14 residues. Trimming took 4 bases from V and 4 from J; bases not matched to a gene: 4. The CDR3 reads CASSPDRVGNTIYF. CDR3 in DNA: TGTGCCAGCAGCCCAGACAGGGTGGGAAACACCATATATTTT.

V is TRBV7-9 and J is TRBJ1-6; TRBD1 aligns across 7 bases. CDR3 length: 13 residues. The germline V gene encodes CDR1 SEHNR and CDR2 FQNEAQ (reference sequence). Losses at the gene ends were 1 base for V and 12 bases for J; bases not matched to a gene: 3. The CDR3 DNA sequence: TGTGCCAGCAGCTTAGAGGGGGACAGACCCCTCCACTTT. Translated: CASSLEGDRPLHF.

The J gene is TRBJ2-1, the V gene TRBV7-9, with 9 bases identical to TRBD2. V lost 1 base and J lost 2; bases outside the gene matches: 6. Germline V gives CDR1 SEHNR, CDR2 FQNEAQ (reference sequence). The CDR3 extends over 17 amino acids. CDR3 sequence (DNA): TGTGCCAGCAGCTTAGTATCCGGCGGGAGGGCCTACAATGAGCAGTTCTTC. Its protein is CASSLVSGGRAYNEQFF.

This rearrangement joins TRBV3-1 (or the pseudogene TRBV3-2) to TRBJ2-5; D possibly corresponds to TRBD2 (6 bases). Germline values: CDR1 LGHDT, CDR2 YNNKEL (reference sequence). The CDR3 is made up of 14 amino acids. V dropped 2 bases and J dropped 3 bases, with 10 bases sitting between them. CDR3 sequence: CASSQWGEKETQYF. DNA for the CDR3: TGTGCCAGCAGCCAATGGGGGGAGAAAGAGACCCAGTACTTC.

This chain joins TRBV7-2 and TRBJ1-5, with D possibly matching TRBD1 (5 bases). The CDR3 runs 14 residues. The germline V gene has CDR1 SGHTA and CDR2 FQGNSA. Trimming removed 3 bases from V and 2 bases from J, with 8 bases in between. The CDR3 sequence is CASSFPGGNQPQHF. CDR3 bases: TGTGCCAGCAGCTTCCCGGGGGGCAATCAGCCCCAGCATTTT.

The V call is TRBV6-4, the J call TRBJ2-1; D call uncertain. Trimming took 0 bases from V and 8 from J, leaving 14 bases between them. Germline values: CDR1 MRHNA, CDR2 SNTAGT. The CDR3 runs to 15 residues. CDR3 DNA sequence: TGTGCCAGCAGTGACTCGGGTAGACTTCTCCATGAGCAGTTCTTC. Protein product: CASSDSGRLLHEQFF.

This chain joins TRBV7-2 and TRBJ1-1; D not resolved. The germline V and J ends were trimmed by 5 bases and 11 bases, with 12 bases remaining between them. The V gene's germline CDR1 is SGHTA and CDR2 FQGNSA. There are 11 residues in the CDR3. The CDR3 loop reads CASSNLKAAFF. CDR3 DNA: TGTGCCAGCAGCAACCTTAAAGCTGCTTTCTTT.

The chain has TRBV24-1 and TRBJ1-5; TRBD1 aligns across 11 bases. Germline V gives CDR1 KGHDR, CDR2 SFDVKD. The CDR3 sequence is 16 residues long. V shed 3 bases and J 5 bases; nucleotides not matched to a gene: 5. The CDR3 nucleotides read TGTGCCACCAGTGATCCCGGGACAGGGGGGTATCAGCCCCAGCATTTT. It specifies CATSDPGTGGYQPQHF.

The rearrangement joins TRBV19 to TRBJ1-2; 8 nucleotides agree with TRBD1. With V trimmed by 9 bases and J by 7 bases, 10 bases remained unmatched. Germline V gene lookup returns CDR1 LNHDA and CDR2 SQIVND (reference sequence). The CDR3 totals 13 residues. The CDR3 loop is CASRDRGAVGYTF. In nucleotides, the CDR3 is TGTGCCAGCCGAGACAGGGGTGCGGTTGGCTACACCTTC.

The chain couples TRBV28 to TRBJ1-6; TRBD1 agrees at 12 bases. This CDR3 spans 17 amino acids. Germline trimming cut 7 bases from V and 7 bases from J; bases unmatched to any gene: 11. Germline values: CDR1 MDHEN, CDR2 SYDVKM. The CDR3 region is CASNNSGTGGRNSPLHF. The CDR3 DNA sequence: TGTGCCAGCAACAATTCCGGGACAGGGGGCCGAAATTCACCCCTCCACTTT.

The rearrangement joins TRBV29-1 to TRBJ2-7, with 9 bases fitting TRBD1. The CDR3 runs to 15 residues. V lost 5 bases to trimming and J lost 2 bases; unmatched junction nucleotides: 10. Germline lookup yields CDR1 SQVTM and CDR2 ANQGSEA. The CDR3, as DNA: TGCAGCGTTAGACAGGGGGGTAGAGGTACCTACGAGCAGTACTTC. Its translation is CSVRQGGRGTYEQYF.

The chain links TRBV6-5 to TRBJ2-7; 8 bases agree with TRBD1. In germline, CDR1 is MNHEY, CDR2 SVGAGI. The CDR3 consists of 14 residues. V dropped 2 bases and J dropped 5; count of bases not matched to a gene: 5. CDR3 in DNA: TGTGCCAGCAGTTACGACAGGGGCCCTAACGAGCAGTACTTC. It codes for CASSYDRGPNEQYF.

Turning to this clone: The sample has other DNA sequences that encode this CDR3 too. The V gene is TRBV7-2, the J gene TRBJ1-5; D not resolved. V was cut by 6 bases and J by 2 bases, with 8 bases left in between. This CDR3 region has 13 residues. Germline V gene lookup returns CDR1 SGHTA and CDR2 FQGNSA. This CDR3 is CASSLQGNQPQHF. DNA of the CDR3: TGTGCCAGCAGTCTTCAGGGCAATCAGCCCCAGCATTTT. The complete variable domain, with remaining parts taken from reference TRBV7-2 and TRBJ1-5, reads GAGVSQSPSNKVTEKGKDVELRCDPISGHTALYWYRQSLGQGLEFLIYFQGNSAPDKSGLPSDRFSAERTGGSVSTLTIQRTQQEDSAVYLCASSLQGNQPQHFGDGTRLSIL.

The genes are TRBV5-6 and TRBJ1-3, with TRBD1 identical over 7 bases. Unmatched junction bases numbered 5, after V lost 2 bases and J lost 0 bases. The CDR3 is 16 amino acids. CDR1 is SGHDT and CDR2 is YYEEEE in the germline V gene. The CDR3 loop is CASSFRDSNSGNTIYF. The CDR3 coding sequence is TGTGCCAGCAGCTTCCGGGACAGCAACTCTGGAAACACCATATATTTT.

This chain uses TRBV7-2 with TRBJ1-1; D may be TRBD1 (6 bases). The V and J ends lost 7 bases and 1 base respectively, with 10 bases between them. CDR1 SGHTA and CDR2 FQGNSA come from the germline V gene. The CDR3 sequence is 13 residues long. Here the CDR3 reads CASTGTRNTEAFF. CDR3 DNA: TGTGCCAGCACCGGGACACGGAACACTGAAGCTTTCTTT.

The gene calls are TRBV29-1 and TRBJ1-2; tentative D call: TRBD1 (5 bases). V was cut by 8 bases and J by 4 bases, with 17 bases left in between. CDR1 SQVTM and CDR2 ANQGSEA come from the germline V gene. This CDR3 contains 13 residues. CDR3 amino acids: CSTRSRGSYGYTF. In DNA, the CDR3 is TGCAGCACCCGTTCTAGGGGCAGCTATGGCTACACCTTC. Looking up the rest from reference TRBV29-1 and TRBJ1-2 gives the full variable domain: SAVISQKPSRDICQRGTSLTIQCQVDSQVTMMFWYRQQPGQSLTLIATANQGSEATYESGFVIDKFPISRPNLTFSTLTVSNMSPEDSSIYLCSTRSRGSYGYTFGSGTRLTVV.

V gene TRBV18 combines with J gene TRBJ2-6; possibly TRBD1 for D (5 bases). Trimming left V 1 base short and J 0 bases short, with 10 bases between. Germline V gene lookup returns CDR1 KGHSH and CDR2 LQKENI. This CDR3 contains 17 residues. The CDR3 loop is CASSPLGALSGANVLTF. The CDR3 coding sequence is TGTGCCAGCTCACCACTTGGGGCCCTCTCTGGGGCCAACGTCCTGACTTTC.

This chain links TRBV7-7 with TRBJ2-7, with 7 bases fitting TRBD1. The V segment lost 5 bases and the J segment 2 bases; nucleotides outside the gene matches: 6. Germline V gives CDR1 SSHAT, CDR2 FNYEAQ (reference sequence). CDR3 length: 14 amino acids. The CDR3 DNA is TGTGCCAGCAGCCCTACGACAGGGACCTACGAGCAGTACTTC. Encoded protein: CASSPTTGTYEQYF.

V is TRBV27 and J is TRBJ2-5, with 14 bases that match TRBD2. CDR3 length: 18 residues. With V trimmed by 6 bases and J by 5 bases, 14 bases remained unmatched. Germline V gene lookup returns CDR1 MNHEY and CDR2 SMNVEV (reference sequence). The CDR3 DNA reads as TGTGCCAGCAGCCCGTCACCGGGACTAGCGGGGGCCAGGGAGACCCAGTACTTC. This translates into CASSPSPGLAGARETQYF.

The chain uses TRBV15 and TRBJ2-3, with 9 bases fitting TRBD2. Looked up from germline, CDR1 is LNHNV and CDR2 is YYDKDF (reference sequence). The CDR3 is made up of 16 amino acids. V shed 0 bases and J 5 bases; nucleotides not matched to a gene: 6. The CDR3 sequence is CATSREGGRVGDTQYF. The CDR3 bases are TGTGCCACCAGCAGAGAGGGCGGGAGGGTAGGAGATACGCAGTATTTT.

The V and J genes are TRBV7-2 and TRBJ1-1; unclear D gene. This CDR3 has 15 amino acids. The ends were cut back, 4 bases at V and 4 bases at J, with 16 bases in the middle. Germline-derived CDR1 and CDR2 are SGHTA and FQGNSA. The DNA of the CDR3 is TGTGCCAGCAGCTCGGGGAGCCGCCGGGGCACTGAAGCTTTCTTT. It is translated as CASSSGSRRGTEAFF. Using reference TRBV7-2 and TRBJ1-1 for the parts outside the CDR3, the full variable domain is GAGVSQSPSNKVTEKGKDVELRCDPISGHTALYWYRQSLGQGLEFLIYFQGNSAPDKSGLPSDRFSAERTGGSVSTLTIQRTQQEDSAVYLCASSSGSRRGTEAFFGQGTRLTVV.

The chain links TRBV9 to TRBJ2-3; 9 bases are shared with TRBD2. Trimming took 0 bases from V and 5 from J; bases not matched to a gene: 7. Germline assignment: CDR1 SGDLS and CDR2 YYNGEE. The CDR3 runs 16 residues. Here the CDR3 reads CASSVGSVSGGDTQYF. CDR3 in DNA: TGTGCCAGCAGCGTAGGGTCGGTTAGCGGGGGAGATACGCAGTATTTT. The variable domain in full, with the rest retrieved from reference TRBV9 and TRBJ2-3, is DSGVTQTPKHLITATGQRVTLRCSPRSGDLSVYWYQQSLDQGLQFLIQYYNGEERAKGNILERFSAQQFPDLHSELNLSSLELGDSALYFCASSVGSVSGGDTQYFGPGTRLTVL.

V is TRBV28 and J is TRBJ2-1; 7 bases line up with TRBD1. This CDR3 has 17 residues. The germline gives CDR1 MDHEN, CDR2 SYDVKM. V shed 3 bases and J 5 bases; nucleotides not matched to a gene: 13. The CDR3 sequence is CASSFNVYGTVNNEQFF. The CDR3 DNA is TGTGCCAGCAGTTTTAACGTCTATGGGACAGTTAACAATGAGCAGTTCTTC.

CDR3 in amino acids: CASSPNRRTALTYEQYF. The CDR3, as DNA: TGTGCCAGCAGCCCAAATAGAAGGACAGCGCTTACCTACGAGCAGTACTTC. The chain combines TRBV4-2 with TRBJ2-7, with a tentative D call TRBD1 (6 bases). Germline loops: CDR1 LGHNA, CDR2 YNFKEQ. This CDR3 has 17 residues. V dropped 4 bases and J dropped 2 bases, with 21 bases sitting between them.

This clone occurred once. The chain couples TRBV6-5 to TRBJ1-4; no clear D. The CDR3 spans 13 residues. Germline V gene data show CDR1 as MNHEY and CDR2 as SVGAGI. V lost 6 bases and J 6 bases, leaving 11 bases between the germline ends. The CDR3 loop reads CASSTEVDEKLFF. In DNA, the CDR3 is TGTGCCAGCAGCACCGAGGTGGATGAAAAACTGTTTTTT.

The J gene is TRBJ2-7, the V gene TRBV6-2 or TRBV6-3; 13 bases map to TRBD2. After removal of 2 bases from V and 3 bases from J, the junction contained 13 bases not matched to a gene. The CDR3 spans 19 residues. Per the germline V gene, CDR1 is MNHEY and CDR2 is SVGEGT. This chain's CDR3 is CASSYGTSGIHSRSYEQYF. CDR3 DNA: TGTGCCAGCAGTTACGGGACTAGCGGGATCCACTCCCGGAGCTACGAGCAGTACTTC.